This T cell receptor beta chain was sequenced in a study of T cell responses to AZD1222 COVID-19 vaccine listed by TCRdb under 2021. About the study as a whole: TCR sequencing covered roughly 230 trial participants: nearly 210 given two doses of AZD1222 and about 26 given two doses of MenACWY control vaccine. Trial participants were enrolled into age subgroups of 18-55, 56-69 and 70-plus years, which contained about 150, 27 and 61 TCR-sequenced participants, respectively. Overall study outcomes, separate from this receptor: CD4 TCRs associated with the vaccine covered the entire spike protein, and the dominant responses were in regions 160-218 and 743-854. Nearly half of unique spike-specific TCRs reportedly recognized epitopes outside regions mutated in the B.1.351 and B.1.1.7 variants. In the small 56-69-year group, the increase in depth fell short of significance, most likely because of low power. Conclusions about previously exposed vaccinees were limited because only a handful of AZD1222 recipients were SARS-CoV-2 seropositive at baseline. A significant rise in spike-specific TCR breadth and depth was observed after two AZD1222 doses relative to day 0 and relative to MenACWY recipients. Because no day 14 peak-response samples were available, the repertoires could be characterized only after the peak T cell response. Participants were mostly white British and included more females than males, and it was suggested by the authors that clonal diversity may have been underestimated.

The CDR3 regions of human TCRbeta chains were analyzed by immunosequencing. Per the original workflow: Repertoire TCRs were checked for matches against a reference library of SARS-CoV-2-specific TCRs that had been generated using the MIRA antigen-specificity platform. Breadth was defined as the fraction of unique TCRs that were SARS-CoV-2-associated, and depth was defined as the fraction of total T cells that were SARS-CoV-2-associated. Each spike-specific TCR was assigned to its reactive spike region and to a CD4 or CD8 class using the MIRA data. Log10-transformed breadth and depth values were compared by one-way ANOVA with Sidak's multiple comparisons tests. The immuneACCESS repertoire file appears here via TCRdb, limited to in-frame rearrangements. These files lack a portion of the clones; in checked studies, under half of the deficit traces to unresolved V genes, and the cause of the others is not known. D and trimming come from the DNA, and the V and J calls and clone size come from that table. This sample has approximately 15,000 clones in its table, and 88% of those were observed once. About 2.9% of the sample is held by the ten biggest clonotypes.

Trimming takes 5 bases off V and 11 bases off J; junction bases not matched to a gene: 9. Including cysteine and phenylalanine, the CDR3 has 12 amino acids. Just CDR3 DNA is preserved here, 36 bases in frame from base 1. According to the study, the label for this sample's time point signals: about 28 days (+/-7) after the second vaccine dose. AZD1222 recipients with second doses at about 4 weeks or about 12 weeks were pooled, because spike-specific TCR depth and breadth did not differ between schedules. Vaccinee samples came from UK trials COV001 and COV002, including a single-blind randomized controlled phase 2/3 trial of AZD1222 (ChAdOx1 nCoV-19) in healthy adults. For TCRbeta chain sequencing, PBMC samples were collected from trial participants at day 0 and at day 28 after the second dose. In its sample, this clone was seen once. Its antigen is currently not known. Nothing much larger sits one base from this clone, and base qualities are not available.

The rearranged segments are TRBV12-3 or TRBV12-4 and TRBJ2-7; 7 bases in between match TRBD1. The sample in question was peripheral blood, obtained 28 days after the second AZD1222 dose. This receptor was taken from an adult who received the AZD1222 COVID-19 vaccine. The DNA sequence is given as TGTGCCAGCAGTCCTACCGACAGGGTGGAGTACTTC. Translation gives CASSPTDRVEYF.